The present T cell receptor (beta chain) was sequenced within a study of OX40 agonist ivuxolimab in advanced cancers. Points on this clone: As yet, its antigen is unknown.

Findings of the study overall: In CD8+ T cells, expanded clones were on average more numerous than in CD4+. No antigen was identified for the clonally expanded peripheral T cells.

The assay was immunoSEQ multiplex PCR, and TCRdb's table has in-frame clones only and misses some. The sample includes approximately 91,000 clones, 80% to 90% seen only once; the top ten take 2%. This CDR3 region has 15 residues. V dropped 6 bases and J dropped 5; count of bases not matched to a gene: 9. Germline CDR1 is SNHLY and CDR2 is FYNNEI. The study sampled blood at baseline, cycle 4 day 1, and cycle 7 day 1. V is TRBV2 and J is TRBJ1-1; 10 bases fit TRBD1. This clonotype was sampled from an adult with an advanced solid tumor such as melanoma, head and neck, liver or kidney cancer. Sequencing was performed on CD4+ or CD8+ T cells sorted from blood, taken in a trial of the OX40 agonist ivuxolimab. The DNA of the CDR3 is TGTGCCAGCAGCCTGGGACAGGGGCGTACAACTGAAGCTTTCTTT. Its protein is CASSLGQGRTTEAFF.